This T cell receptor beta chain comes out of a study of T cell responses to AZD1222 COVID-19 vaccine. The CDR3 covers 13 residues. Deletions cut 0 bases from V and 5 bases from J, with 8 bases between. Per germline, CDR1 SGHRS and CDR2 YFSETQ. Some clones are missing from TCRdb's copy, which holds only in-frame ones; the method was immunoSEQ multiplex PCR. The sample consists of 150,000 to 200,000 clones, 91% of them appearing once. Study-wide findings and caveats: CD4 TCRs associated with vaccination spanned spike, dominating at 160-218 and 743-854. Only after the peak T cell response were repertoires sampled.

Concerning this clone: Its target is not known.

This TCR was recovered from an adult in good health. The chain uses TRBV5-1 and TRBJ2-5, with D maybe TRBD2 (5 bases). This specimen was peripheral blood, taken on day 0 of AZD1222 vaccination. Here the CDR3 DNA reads TGCGCCAGCAGCTTGGGAGGGAGTGAGACCCAGTACTTC. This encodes CASSLGGSETQYF.